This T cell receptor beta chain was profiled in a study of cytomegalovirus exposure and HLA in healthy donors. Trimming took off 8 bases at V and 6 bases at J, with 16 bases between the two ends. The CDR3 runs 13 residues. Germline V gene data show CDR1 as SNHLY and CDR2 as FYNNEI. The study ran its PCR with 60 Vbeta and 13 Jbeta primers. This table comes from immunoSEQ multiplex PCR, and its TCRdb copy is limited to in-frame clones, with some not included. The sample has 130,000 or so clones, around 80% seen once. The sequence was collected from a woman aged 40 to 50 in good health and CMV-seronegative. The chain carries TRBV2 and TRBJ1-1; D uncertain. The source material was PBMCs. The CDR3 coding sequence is TGTGCCAGCCCAAAGGAGGAGGCGGCTGAAGCTTTCTTT. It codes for CASPKEEAAEAFF.